This T cell receptor beta chain was obtained from a study of blood T cells in healthy people across ages. Findings and limits, study-wide: No one knew whether donors had CMV, which possibly confounded expanded clonotype changes.

A note on this clonotype: Antigen unknown. One end of the junction is discordant with germline, which a read error may explain.

Primed by a sample-barcoded 5' primer and a J-beta primer mix, a second PCR proceeded for 7 to 11 cycles. Each cDNA molecule was tagged by a template-switch adaptor that had 12 random nucleotides. Sequencing yielded, for each sample, at least 2.5 million paired-end reads carrying CDR3. TCRdb re-called the 5' RACE reads with MiXCR, one entry per CDR3 protein. The sample includes about 640,000 distinct CDR3 sequences, less than 35% of them seen just once. Samples had at least 7 million PBMCs isolated from them. The CDR3 consists of 15 residues. CDR1 is SGHDT, CDR2 YYEEEE, per germline. Specimen: blood. The receptor comes from an elderly woman in good health. The chain is built from TRBV5-6 and TRBJ2-5, with 9 positions matching TRBD1. The CDR3 sequence is CASSLTGTGRYKQYF. As DNA, the CDR3 is TGTGCCAGTAGCTTAACCGGGACAGGGAGGTACAAGCAGTACTTC.